The 9 T cell receptor beta chains below come from one sample, sequenced in a study of cytomegalovirus exposure and HLA in healthy donors. In the PCR, 60 Vbeta and 13 Jbeta primers were used. The data were produced by immunoSEQ multiplex PCR, yet TCRdb's version contains in-frame clones alone and is incomplete. The table gives 120,000 to 150,000 clones; the top ten clones make up roughly 2.7% of it. What was sequenced was PBMCs. These receptors were obtained from a man between 35 and 55 years old in good health and CMV-seronegative.

The chain employs TRBV7-9 and TRBJ1-2, with TRBD1 matching over 8 bases. Trimming took 5 bases from V and 3 from J; bases not matched to a gene: 11. Germline CDR1 and CDR2: SEHNR and FQNEAQ (reference sequence). The CDR3 has 16 amino acids. CDR3 protein: CASSRRTGRGDYGYTF. As DNA, the CDR3 is TGTGCCAGCAGCCGTCGGACAGGGAGGGGGGACTATGGCTACACCTTC.

The chain has TRBV4-3 and TRBJ1-6; tentative D call: TRBD1 (5 bases). V lost 0 bases to trimming and J lost 8 bases, with 11 bases between them. CDR1 and CDR2 from the germline V gene are LGHNA and YSLEER. The CDR3 covers 15 residues. CDR3 residues: CASSQEPGQDSPLHF. In DNA form, the CDR3 reads TGCGCCAGCAGCCAAGAACCAGGGCAGGATTCACCCCTCCACTTT.

The rearrangement uses TRBV11-2 and TRBJ1-2; D not certain. The V gene lost 3 bases and the J gene lost 8 bases, with 10 bases spanning the gap. CDR3 length: 12 residues. In germline, CDR1 is SGHAT, CDR2 FQNNGV. This CDR3 reads CASSFQAGGYTF. CDR3 DNA sequence: TGTGCCAGCAGCTTCCAGGCGGGCGGCTACACCTTC.

The chain couples TRBV4-1 to TRBJ1-1, with no clear D. The CDR3 has 13 amino acids. Between the trimmed V and J ends, which lost 1 base and 1 base, there was a span of 4 bases. The germline CDR1 and CDR2 sequences are MGHRA and YSYEKL. The CDR3 here is CASSQVSNTEAFF. In DNA form, the CDR3 reads TGCGCCAGCAGCCAAGTATCGAACACTGAAGCTTTCTTT.

Points on this clone: This sample also contains other DNA sequences that code for the same CDR3. The V call is TRBV5-1, the J call TRBJ1-1, with D uncertain. This CDR3 is built from 15 residues. In germline, CDR1 is SGHRS, CDR2 YFSETQ. V was pared by 2 bases and J by 0 bases, with 11 bases between. The CDR3 coding sequence is TGCGCCAGCAGCTTTTTTCCGACTGTGAACACTGAAGCTTTCTTT. Protein sequence: CASSFFPTVNTEAFF.

CDR3 nucleotides: TGTGCCAGCAGCCAAGGTAGTTCCAATCAGCCCCAGCATTTT. Its translation: CASSQGSSNQPQHF. The rearrangement uses TRBV4-2 and TRBJ1-5; D is ambiguous. CDR3 size: 14 residues. Germline lookup yields CDR1 LGHNA and CDR2 YNFKEQ. Trimming took 1 base from V and 3 from J, leaving 7 bases between them.

The chain's CDR3 is CASSLGALSGANVLTF. The CDR3 region has the DNA TGTGCCAGCAGCTTGGGGGCACTCTCTGGGGCCAACGTCCTGACTTTC. The genes are TRBV7-8 and TRBJ2-6; D might be TRBD1 (6 bases). In germline, CDR1 is SGHVS, CDR2 FQNEAQ. The V end lost 3 bases, the J end lost 0 bases, and 9 bases lay between the germline ends. This CDR3 contains 16 residues.

This chain joins TRBV4-3 and TRBJ2-5; TRBD2 agrees at 11 bases. The length of the CDR3 is 14 residues. From germline, CDR1 is LGHNA and CDR2 YSLEER. V was clipped by 2 bases and J by 5 bases; unmatched bases: 1. CDR3 sequence: CASSQLAGGETQYF. The CDR3 nucleotides are TGCGCCAGCAGCCAACTAGCGGGGGGTGAGACCCAGTACTTC.

The chain recombines TRBV28 with TRBJ1-1, with TRBD1 matching over 9 bases. The CDR3 is 14 residues long. Germline V CDR1 and CDR2: MDHEN, SYDVKM. V gave up 6 bases and J gave up 3 bases; unmatched junction bases: 5. The CDR3 sequence is CASRAGQGYTEAFF. Written as DNA, the CDR3 is TGTGCCAGCAGAGCGGGACAGGGTTACACTGAAGCTTTCTTT.